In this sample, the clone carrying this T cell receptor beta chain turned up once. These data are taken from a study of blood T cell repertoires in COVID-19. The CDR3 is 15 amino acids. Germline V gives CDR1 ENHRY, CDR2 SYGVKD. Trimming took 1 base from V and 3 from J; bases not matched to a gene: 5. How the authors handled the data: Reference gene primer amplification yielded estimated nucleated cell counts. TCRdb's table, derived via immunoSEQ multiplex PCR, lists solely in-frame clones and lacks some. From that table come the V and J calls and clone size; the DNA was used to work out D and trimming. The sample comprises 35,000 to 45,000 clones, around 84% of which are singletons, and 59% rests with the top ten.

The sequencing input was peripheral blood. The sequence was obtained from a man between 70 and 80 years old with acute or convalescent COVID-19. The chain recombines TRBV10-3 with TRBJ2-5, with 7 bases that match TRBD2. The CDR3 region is CAISEWGEGKETQYF. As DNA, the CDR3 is TGTGCCATCAGTGAGTGGGGGGAGGGGAAAGAGACCCAGTACTTC.